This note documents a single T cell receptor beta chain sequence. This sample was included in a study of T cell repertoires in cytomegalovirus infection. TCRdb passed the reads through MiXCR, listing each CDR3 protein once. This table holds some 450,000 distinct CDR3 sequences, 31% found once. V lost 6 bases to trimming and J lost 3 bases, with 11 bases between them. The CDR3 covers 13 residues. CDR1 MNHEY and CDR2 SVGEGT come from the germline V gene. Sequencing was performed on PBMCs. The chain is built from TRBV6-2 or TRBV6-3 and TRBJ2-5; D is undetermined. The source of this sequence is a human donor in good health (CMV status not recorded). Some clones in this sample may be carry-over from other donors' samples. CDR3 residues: CASRRPPEETQYF. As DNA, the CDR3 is TGTGCCAGCAGAAGACCACCGGAAGAGACCCAGTACTTC.